This T cell receptor (beta chain) came from a study of regulatory T cells in long-lasting Graves disease. Arm-PCR of CDR3 regions and iRepertoire HTBI primers were the basis on which TCR beta libraries were built. TCRdb used MiXCR to reprocess the multiplex PCR reads, holding one entry per CDR3 protein. The sample lists some 320,000 distinct CDR3 sequences; roughly 18% were seen once. This clonotype was seen at least ten times. Trimming cost V 4 bases and J 2 bases, with 10 bases left between them. Germline CDR1 and CDR2: PRHDT and FYEKMQ (reference sequence). This CDR3 has 14 residues. Time point reported: newly diagnosed GD, antithyroid drugs for less than 3 months. Making the TCR library involved RNA that had been extracted from PBMCs.

The sequences come from peripheral blood mononuclear cells (PBMCs), collected at new diagnosis, from a patient treated with antithyroid drugs. The TCR comes from a female donor with Graves disease. The rearrangement joins TRBV13 to TRBJ2-3, with a possible D match to TRBD1 (6 bases). The CDR3 DNA is TGTGCCAGCAGCTACAGGGAACCCACAGATACGCAGTATTTT. It is translated as CASSYREPTDTQYF.